This TCR beta chain comes out of a study of blood T cell repertoires in COVID-19. Study context: Samples taken during acute and convalescent COVID-19 were collected in the United States, Italy and Spain. The analysed material was cDNA or gDNA that came from T cells, B-cell-depleted T cells, or PBMCs.

Original analysis: Reference gene primer amplification gave estimated nucleated cell counts. Profiling relied on immunoSEQ multiplex PCR, and the TCRdb table lists in-frame clones only, not all of them. For V, J and clone size, that table is used; D and trimming come from the DNA. The sample lists roughly 200,000 clones, more than 65% seen once, with about 4.5% in the top ten. Germline-derived CDR1 and CDR2 are MNHNY and SVGAGI (reference sequence). CDR3 size: 17 residues. The germline V and J ends were trimmed by 5 bases and 0 bases, with 14 bases remaining between them. The sequencing sample was made of peripheral blood. J is TRBJ1-6 and V is TRBV6-6; no clear D gene. The sequence derives from a man aged 50 or older with active or convalescent COVID-19. The CDR3 sequence: CASSPRSLSSYNSPLHF. CDR3 DNA sequence: TGTGCCAGCAGTCCTCGATCCCTGAGCTCCTATAATTCACCCCTCCACTTT.